This paragraph reports one TCR delta chain. This clone is assessed as medium-sized (0.01 to 0.1%). Its antigen remains unidentified. Base qualities are not provided; no much larger clone lies one nucleotide away. The same CDR3 also results from other DNA sequences found in this sample. Library construction relied on RT-PCR. The instrument was an Illumina MiSeq. The public reads were reprocessed by TCRdb using CATT, and rows of matching DNA were later combined. The sample table shows approximately 2,200 delta-chain clones, and roughly 1% are seen once. The top ten clonotypes cover 25% to 30% of the sample. This entry is derived from a study of gamma-delta T cells after stem cell transplantation (TCRdb year 2016). V loses 0 bases of germline sequence and J loses 3 bases, and the interval between the two ends is 13 bases. From the cysteine through the phenylalanine, the CDR3 covers 15 amino acids. Only the CDR3 DNA stays, 45 bases, in frame from base 1. CDR1 GEAIGNYY and CDR2 EKD were looked up in the germline V gene.

The specimen was gamma-delta T cells. This sequence uses TRDV2 and TRDJ1; TRDD3 is perhaps the D gene, given 6 matching bases. The TCR originated in a human donor. It is not recorded whose cells these are; they may come from a transplant donor. The CDR3 reads as follows: CACDTVGGVADKLIF. The DNA sequence reads TGTGCCTGTGACACCGTGGGGGGCGTCGCCGATAAACTCATCTTT.